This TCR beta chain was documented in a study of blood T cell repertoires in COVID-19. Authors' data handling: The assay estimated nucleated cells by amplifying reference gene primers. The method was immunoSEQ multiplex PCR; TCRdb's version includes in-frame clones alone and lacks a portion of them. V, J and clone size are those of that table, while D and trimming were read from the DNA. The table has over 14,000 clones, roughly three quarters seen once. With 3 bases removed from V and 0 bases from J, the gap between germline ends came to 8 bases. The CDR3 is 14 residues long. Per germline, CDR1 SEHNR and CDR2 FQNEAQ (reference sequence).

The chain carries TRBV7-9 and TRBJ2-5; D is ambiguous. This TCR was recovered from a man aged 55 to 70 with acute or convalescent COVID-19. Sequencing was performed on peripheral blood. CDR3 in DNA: TGTGCCAGCAGCTTCCCCACAGACCAAGAGACCCAGTACTTC. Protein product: CASSFPTDQETQYF.